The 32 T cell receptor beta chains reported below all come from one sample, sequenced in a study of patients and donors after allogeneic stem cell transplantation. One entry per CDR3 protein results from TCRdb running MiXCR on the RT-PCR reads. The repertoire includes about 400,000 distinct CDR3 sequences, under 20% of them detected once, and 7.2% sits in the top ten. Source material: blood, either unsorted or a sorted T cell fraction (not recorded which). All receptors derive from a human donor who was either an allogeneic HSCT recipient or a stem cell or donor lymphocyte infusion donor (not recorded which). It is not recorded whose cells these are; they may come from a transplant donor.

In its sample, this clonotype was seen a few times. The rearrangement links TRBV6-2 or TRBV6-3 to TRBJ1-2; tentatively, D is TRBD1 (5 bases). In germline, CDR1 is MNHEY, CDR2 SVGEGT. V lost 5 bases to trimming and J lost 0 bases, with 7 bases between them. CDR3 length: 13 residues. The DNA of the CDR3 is TGTGCCAGCAGTAAGACAGCTAACTATGGCTACACCTTC. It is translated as CASSKTANYGYTF.

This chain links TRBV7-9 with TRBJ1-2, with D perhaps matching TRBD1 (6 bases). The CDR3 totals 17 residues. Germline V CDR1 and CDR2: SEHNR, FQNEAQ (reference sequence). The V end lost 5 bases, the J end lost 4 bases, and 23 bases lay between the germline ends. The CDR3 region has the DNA TGTGCCAGCAGCCCACGACAAATAGGGGGAACCCCCTATGGCTACACCTTC. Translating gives CASSPRQIGGTPYGYTF.

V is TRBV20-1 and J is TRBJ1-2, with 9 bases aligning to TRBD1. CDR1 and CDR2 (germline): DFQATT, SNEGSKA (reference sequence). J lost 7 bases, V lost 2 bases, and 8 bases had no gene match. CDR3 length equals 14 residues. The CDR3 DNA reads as TGCAGTGCTAGAAACCTGGACAGGGGCGGTGGCTACACCTTC. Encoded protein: CSARNLDRGGGYTF.

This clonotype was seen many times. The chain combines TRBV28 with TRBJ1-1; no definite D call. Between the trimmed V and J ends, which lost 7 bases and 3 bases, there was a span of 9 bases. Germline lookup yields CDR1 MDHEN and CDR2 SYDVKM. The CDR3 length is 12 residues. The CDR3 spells CASIGRYTEAFF. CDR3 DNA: TGTGCCAGCATCGGACGGTACACTGAAGCTTTCTTT. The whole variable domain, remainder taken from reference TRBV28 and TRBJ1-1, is DVKVTQSSRYLVKRTGEKVFLECVQDMDHENMFWYRQDPGLGLRLIYFSYDVKMKEKGDIPEGYSVSREKKERFSLILESASTNQTSMYLCASIGRYTEAFFGQGTRLTVV.

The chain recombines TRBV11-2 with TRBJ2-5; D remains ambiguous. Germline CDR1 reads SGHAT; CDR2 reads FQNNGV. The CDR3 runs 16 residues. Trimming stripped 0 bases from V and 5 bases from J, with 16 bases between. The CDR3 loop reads CASSLDTGWVVETQYF. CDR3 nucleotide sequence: TGTGCCAGCAGCTTAGATACCGGTTGGGTCGTTGAGACCCAGTACTTC. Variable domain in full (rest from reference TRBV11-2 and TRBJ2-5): EAGVAQSPRYKIIEKRQSVAFWCNPISGHATLYWYQQILGQGPKLLIQFQNNGVVDDSQLPKDRFSAERLKGVDSTLKIQPAKLEDSAVYLCASSLDTGWVVETQYFGPGTRLLVL.

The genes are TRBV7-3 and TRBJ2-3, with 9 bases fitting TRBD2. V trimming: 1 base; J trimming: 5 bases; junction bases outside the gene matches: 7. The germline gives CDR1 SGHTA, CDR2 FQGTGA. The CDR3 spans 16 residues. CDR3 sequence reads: CASSLRGGGAVDTQYF. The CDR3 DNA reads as TGTGCCAGCAGCTTAAGGGGCGGGGGGGCCGTAGATACGCAGTATTTT.

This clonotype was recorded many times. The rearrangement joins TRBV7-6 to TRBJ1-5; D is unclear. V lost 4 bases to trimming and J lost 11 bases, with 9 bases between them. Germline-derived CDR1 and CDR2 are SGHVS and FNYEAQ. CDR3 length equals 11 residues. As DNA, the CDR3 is TGTGCCAGCAGCTCTGGTTCAGCCCAGCATTTT. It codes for CASSSGSAQHF.

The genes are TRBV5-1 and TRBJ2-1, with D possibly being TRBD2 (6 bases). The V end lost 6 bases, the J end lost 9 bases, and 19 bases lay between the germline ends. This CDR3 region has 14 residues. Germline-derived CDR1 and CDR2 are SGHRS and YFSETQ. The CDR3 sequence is CASTPSPTSFEQFF. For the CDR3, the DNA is TGCGCCAGCACCCCAAGCCCGACTAGTTTTGAGCAGTTCTTC.

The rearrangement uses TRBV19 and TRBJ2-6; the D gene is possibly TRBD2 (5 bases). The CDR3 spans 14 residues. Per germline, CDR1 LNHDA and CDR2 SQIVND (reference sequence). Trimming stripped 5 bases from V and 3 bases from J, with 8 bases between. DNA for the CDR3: TGTGCCAGTAGTGACGGGGTTGGGGCCAACGTCCTGACTTTC. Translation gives CASSDGVGANVLTF.

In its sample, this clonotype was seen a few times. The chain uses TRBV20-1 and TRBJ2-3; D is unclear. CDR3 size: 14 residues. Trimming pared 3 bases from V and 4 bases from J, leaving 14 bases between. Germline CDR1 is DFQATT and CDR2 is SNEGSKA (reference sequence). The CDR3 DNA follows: TGCAGTGCTAGTCCCTACCACGGCCCAGATACGCAGTATTTT. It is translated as CSASPYHGPDTQYF.

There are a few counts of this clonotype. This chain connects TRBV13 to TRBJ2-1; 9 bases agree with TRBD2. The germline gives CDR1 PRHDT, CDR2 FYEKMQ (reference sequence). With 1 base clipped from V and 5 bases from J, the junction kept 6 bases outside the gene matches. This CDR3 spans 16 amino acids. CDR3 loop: CASSLVSGGFHNEQFF. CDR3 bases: TGTGCCAGCAGCTTAGTGAGCGGGGGGTTCCACAATGAGCAGTTCTTC. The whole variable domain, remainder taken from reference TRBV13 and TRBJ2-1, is AAGVIQSPRHLIKEKRETATLKCYPIPRHDTVYWYQQGPGQDPQFLISFYEKMQSDKGSIPDRFSAQQFSDYHSELNMSSLELGDSALYFCASSLVSGGFHNEQFFGPGTRLTVL.

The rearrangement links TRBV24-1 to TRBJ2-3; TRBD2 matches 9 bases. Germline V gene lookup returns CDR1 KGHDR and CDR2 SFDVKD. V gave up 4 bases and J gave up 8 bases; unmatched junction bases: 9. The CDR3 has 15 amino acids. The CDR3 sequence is CATSEGPSGTVTQYF. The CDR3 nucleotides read TGTGCCACCAGTGAAGGTCCTAGCGGGACCGTTACGCAGTATTTT.

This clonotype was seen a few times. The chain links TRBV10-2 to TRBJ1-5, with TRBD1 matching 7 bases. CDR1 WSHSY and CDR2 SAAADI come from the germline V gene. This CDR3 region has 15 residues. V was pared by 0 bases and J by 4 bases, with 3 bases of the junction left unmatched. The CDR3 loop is CASSESGGRNQPQHF. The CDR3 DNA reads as TGCGCCAGCAGTGAGTCAGGGGGCCGGAATCAGCCCCAGCATTTT.

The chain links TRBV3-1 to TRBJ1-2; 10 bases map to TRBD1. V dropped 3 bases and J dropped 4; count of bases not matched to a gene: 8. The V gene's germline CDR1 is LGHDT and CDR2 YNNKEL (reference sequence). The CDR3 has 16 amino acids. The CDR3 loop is CASSHPSGQGIYGYTF. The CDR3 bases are TGTGCCAGCAGCCACCCCTCGGGACAGGGGATCTATGGCTACACCTTC.

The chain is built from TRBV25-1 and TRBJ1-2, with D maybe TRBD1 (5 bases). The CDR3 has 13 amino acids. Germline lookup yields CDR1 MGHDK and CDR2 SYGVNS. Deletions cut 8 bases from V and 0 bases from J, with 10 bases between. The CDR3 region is CASLDSANYGYTF. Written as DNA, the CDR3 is TGTGCCAGCCTAGACAGTGCTAACTATGGCTACACCTTC.

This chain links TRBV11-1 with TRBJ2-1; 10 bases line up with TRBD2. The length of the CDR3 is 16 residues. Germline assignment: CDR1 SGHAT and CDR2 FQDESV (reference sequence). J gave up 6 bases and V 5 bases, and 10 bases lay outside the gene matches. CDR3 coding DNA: TGTGCCAGCAGCCTTGTGGGACTAGCGCAACTCAATGAGCAGTTCTTC. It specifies CASSLVGLAQLNEQFF.

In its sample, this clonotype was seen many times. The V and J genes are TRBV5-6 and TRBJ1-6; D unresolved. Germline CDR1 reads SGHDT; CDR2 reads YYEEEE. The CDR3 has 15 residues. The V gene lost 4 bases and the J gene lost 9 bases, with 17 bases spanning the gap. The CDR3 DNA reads TGTGCCAGCAGCGGCGGCATGGAGGAAGGTTCACCCCTCCACTTT. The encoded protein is CASSGGMEEGSPLHF.

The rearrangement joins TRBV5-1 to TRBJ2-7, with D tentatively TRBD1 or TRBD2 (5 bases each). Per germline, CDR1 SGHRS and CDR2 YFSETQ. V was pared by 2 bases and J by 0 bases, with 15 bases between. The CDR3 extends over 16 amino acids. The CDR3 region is CASSLLEGLSSYEQYF. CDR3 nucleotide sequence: TGCGCCAGCAGCTTACTAGAGGGGCTAAGCTCCTACGAGCAGTACTTC.

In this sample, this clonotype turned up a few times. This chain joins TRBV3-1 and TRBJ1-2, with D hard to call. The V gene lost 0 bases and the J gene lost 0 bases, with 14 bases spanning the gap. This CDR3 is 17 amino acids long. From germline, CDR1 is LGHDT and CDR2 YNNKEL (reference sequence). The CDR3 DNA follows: TGTGCCAGCAGCCAAGATGAGCGGCTGAGAGCTAACTATGGCTACACCTTC. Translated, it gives CASSQDERLRANYGYTF.

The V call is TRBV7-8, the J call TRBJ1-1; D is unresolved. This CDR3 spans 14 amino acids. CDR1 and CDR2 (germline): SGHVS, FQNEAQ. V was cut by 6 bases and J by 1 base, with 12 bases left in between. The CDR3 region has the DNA TGTGCCAGCAGATTGACATCGGGGAACACTGAAGCTTTCTTT. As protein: CASRLTSGNTEAFF.

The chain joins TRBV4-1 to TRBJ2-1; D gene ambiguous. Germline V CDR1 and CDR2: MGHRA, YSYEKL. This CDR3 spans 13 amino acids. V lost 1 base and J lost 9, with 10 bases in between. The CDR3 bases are TGCGCCAGCAGCCAAGTTGTAGTTGGTGAGCAGTTCTTC. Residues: CASSQVVVGEQFF.

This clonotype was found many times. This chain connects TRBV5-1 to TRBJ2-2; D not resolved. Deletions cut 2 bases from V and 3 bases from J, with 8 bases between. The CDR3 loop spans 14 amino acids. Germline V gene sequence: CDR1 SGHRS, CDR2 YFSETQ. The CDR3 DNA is TGCGCCAGCAGCTTCTATAAGGACACCGGGGAGCTGTTTTTT. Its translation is CASSFYKDTGELFF.

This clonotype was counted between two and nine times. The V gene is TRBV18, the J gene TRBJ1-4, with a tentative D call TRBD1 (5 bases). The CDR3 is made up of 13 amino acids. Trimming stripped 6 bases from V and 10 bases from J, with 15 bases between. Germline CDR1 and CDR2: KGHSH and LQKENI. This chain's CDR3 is CASSETRDGKLFF. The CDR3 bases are TGTGCCAGCTCTGAAACCCGGGACGGAAAACTGTTTTTT.

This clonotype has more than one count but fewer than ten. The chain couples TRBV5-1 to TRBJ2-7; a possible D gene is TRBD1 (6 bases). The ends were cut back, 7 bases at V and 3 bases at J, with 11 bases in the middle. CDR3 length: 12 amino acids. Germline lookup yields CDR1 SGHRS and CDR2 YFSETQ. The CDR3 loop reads CASGQGNYEQYF. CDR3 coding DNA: TGCGCCAGCGGTCAGGGGAACTACGAGCAGTACTTC. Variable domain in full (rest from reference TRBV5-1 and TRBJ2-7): KAGVTQTPRYLIKTRGQQVTLSCSPISGHRSVSWYQQTPGQGLQFLFEYFSETQRNKGNFPGRFSGRQFSNSRSEMNVSTLELGDSALYLCASGQGNYEQYFGPGTRLTVT.

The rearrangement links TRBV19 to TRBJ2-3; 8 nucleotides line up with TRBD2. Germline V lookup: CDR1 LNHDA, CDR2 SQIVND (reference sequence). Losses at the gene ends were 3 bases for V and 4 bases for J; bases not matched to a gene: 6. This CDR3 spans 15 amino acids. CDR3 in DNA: TGTGCCAGTAGTATTTCAGCGGGGGTCTCAGATACGCAGTATTTT. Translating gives CASSISAGVSDTQYF.

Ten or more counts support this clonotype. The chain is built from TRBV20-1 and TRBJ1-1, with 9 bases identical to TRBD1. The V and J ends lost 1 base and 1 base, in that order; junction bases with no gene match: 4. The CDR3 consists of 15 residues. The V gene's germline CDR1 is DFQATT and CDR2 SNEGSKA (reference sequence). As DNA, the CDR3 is TGCAGTGCTAGAGTCCTACAGGGGGCGAACACTGAAGCTTTCTTT. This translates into CSARVLQGANTEAFF.

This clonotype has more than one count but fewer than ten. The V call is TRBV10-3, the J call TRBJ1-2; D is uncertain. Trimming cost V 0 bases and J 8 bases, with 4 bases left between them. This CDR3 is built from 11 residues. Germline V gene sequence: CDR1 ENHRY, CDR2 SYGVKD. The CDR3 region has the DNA TGTGCCATCAGTGAGTCTTTGGGCTACACCTTC. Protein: CAISESLGYTF.

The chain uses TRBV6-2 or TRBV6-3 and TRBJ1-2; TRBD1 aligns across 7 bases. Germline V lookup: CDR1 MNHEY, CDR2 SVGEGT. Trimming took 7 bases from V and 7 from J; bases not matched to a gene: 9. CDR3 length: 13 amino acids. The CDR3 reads CASNQGQISGYTF. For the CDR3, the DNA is TGTGCCAGCAACCAGGGACAGATCTCTGGCTACACCTTC.

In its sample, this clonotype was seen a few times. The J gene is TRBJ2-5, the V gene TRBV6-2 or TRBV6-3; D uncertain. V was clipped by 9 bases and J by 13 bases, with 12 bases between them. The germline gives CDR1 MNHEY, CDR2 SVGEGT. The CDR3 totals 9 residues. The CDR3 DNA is TGTGCCAGTCCTAGTGCCCGGTACTTC. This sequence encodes CASPSARYF.

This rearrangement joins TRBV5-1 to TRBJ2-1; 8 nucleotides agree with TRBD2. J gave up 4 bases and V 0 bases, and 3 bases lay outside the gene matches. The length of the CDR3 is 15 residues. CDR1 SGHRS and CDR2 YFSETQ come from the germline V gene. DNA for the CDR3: TGCGCCAGCAGCTTGGATACGGGGGGGTACAATGAGCAGTTCTTC. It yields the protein CASSLDTGGYNEQFF.

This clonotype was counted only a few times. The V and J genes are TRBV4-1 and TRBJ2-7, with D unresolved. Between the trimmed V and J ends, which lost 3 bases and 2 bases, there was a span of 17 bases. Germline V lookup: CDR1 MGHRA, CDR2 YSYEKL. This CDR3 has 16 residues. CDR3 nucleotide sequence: TGCGCCAGCAGCCATTTGGGCGCGGTATCCCCCTACGAGCAGTACTTC. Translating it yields CASSHLGAVSPYEQYF.

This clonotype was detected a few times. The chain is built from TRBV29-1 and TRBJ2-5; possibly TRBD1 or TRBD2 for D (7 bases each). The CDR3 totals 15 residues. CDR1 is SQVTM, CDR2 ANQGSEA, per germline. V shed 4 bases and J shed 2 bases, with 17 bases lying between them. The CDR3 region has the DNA TGCAGCGTTGTAGTCTCAGGGGGGGGTCAAGAGACCCAGTACTTC. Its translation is CSVVVSGGGQETQYF.